This T cell receptor (beta chain) was identified in a study of sequential checkpoint blockade in melanoma. Across the whole study: After nivolumab or ipilimumab alone, around 24 patients had week-13 rebiopsies.

Repertoires were generated with immunoSEQ multiplex PCR, while TCRdb's copy carries only in-frame clones and drops some. Of under 3,500 clones listed, 20% to 25% are singletons. CDR3 length: 16 residues. CDR1 is LNHDA and CDR2 is SQIVND in the germline V gene (reference sequence). V lost 5 bases, J lost 3 bases, and 5 bases stayed unmatched. The treatment is: randomized to nivolumab then ipilimumab (arm A) or the reverse (arm B). The sample here was tumor tissue (inferred from file names), taken from a patient given nivolumab and ipilimumab in sequence. This receptor was identified in a human donor with melanoma. The chain links TRBV19 to TRBJ2-1; TRBD2 aligns across 12 bases. This CDR3 reads CASSSGLAGFYNEQFF. The CDR3 DNA reads as TGTGCCAGTAGTTCCGGACTAGCGGGATTCTACAATGAGCAGTTCTTC.